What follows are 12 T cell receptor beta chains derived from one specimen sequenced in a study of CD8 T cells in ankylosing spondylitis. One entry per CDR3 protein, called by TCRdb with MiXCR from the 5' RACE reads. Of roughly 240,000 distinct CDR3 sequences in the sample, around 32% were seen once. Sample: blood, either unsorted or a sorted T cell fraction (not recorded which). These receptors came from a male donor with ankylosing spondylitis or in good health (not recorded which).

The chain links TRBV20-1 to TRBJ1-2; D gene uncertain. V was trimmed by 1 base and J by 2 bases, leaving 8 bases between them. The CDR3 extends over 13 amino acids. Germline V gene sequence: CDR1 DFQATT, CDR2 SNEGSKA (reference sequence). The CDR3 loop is CSARGVGNYGYTF. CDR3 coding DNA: TGCAGTGCTAGAGGAGTAGGGAACTATGGCTACACCTTC.

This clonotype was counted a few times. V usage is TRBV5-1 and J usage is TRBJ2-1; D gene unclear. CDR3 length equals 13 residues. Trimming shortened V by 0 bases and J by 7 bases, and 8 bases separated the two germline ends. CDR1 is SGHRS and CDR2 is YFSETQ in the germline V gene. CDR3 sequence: CASSLAVENEQFF. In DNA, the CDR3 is TGCGCCAGCAGCTTGGCCGTAGAGAATGAGCAGTTCTTC.

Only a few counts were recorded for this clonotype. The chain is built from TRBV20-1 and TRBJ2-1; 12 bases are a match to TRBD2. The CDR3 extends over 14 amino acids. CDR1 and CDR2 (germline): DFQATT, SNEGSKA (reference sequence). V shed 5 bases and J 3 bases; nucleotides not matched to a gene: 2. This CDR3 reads CSAATSGGYNEQFF. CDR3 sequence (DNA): TGCAGTGCTGCGACTAGCGGGGGCTACAATGAGCAGTTCTTC.

Here the CDR3 reads CASSSGTRGRETQYF. As DNA, the CDR3 is TGTGCCAGCAGCTCCGGGACTAGGGGGCGGGAGACCCAGTACTTC. The chain uses TRBV11-2 and TRBJ2-5, with a weak D call TRBD2 (8 bases). Germline lookup yields CDR1 SGHAT and CDR2 FQNNGV. The CDR3 totals 15 residues. Trimming left V 4 bases short and J 5 bases short, with 17 bases between.

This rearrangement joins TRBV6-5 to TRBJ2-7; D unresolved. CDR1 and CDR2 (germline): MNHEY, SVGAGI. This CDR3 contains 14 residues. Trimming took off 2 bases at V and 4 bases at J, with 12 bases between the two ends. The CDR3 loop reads CASSYRRIGYEQYF. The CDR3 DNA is TGTGCCAGCAGTTACCGCAGGATCGGTTACGAGCAGTACTTC.

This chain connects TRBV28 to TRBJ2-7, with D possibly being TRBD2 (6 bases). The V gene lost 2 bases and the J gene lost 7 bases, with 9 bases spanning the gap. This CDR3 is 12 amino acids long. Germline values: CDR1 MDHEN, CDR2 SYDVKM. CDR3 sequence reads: CASSLLGREQYF. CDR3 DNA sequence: TGTGCCAGCAGTTTACTAGGGAGGGAGCAGTACTTC.

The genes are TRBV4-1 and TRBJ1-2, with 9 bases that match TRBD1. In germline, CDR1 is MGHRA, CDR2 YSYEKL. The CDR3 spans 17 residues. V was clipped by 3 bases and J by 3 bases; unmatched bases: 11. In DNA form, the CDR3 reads TGCGCCAGCAGCCAGACCTCAACCGGGACAGGGTACTATGGCTACACCTTC. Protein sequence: CASSQTSTGTGYYGYTF.

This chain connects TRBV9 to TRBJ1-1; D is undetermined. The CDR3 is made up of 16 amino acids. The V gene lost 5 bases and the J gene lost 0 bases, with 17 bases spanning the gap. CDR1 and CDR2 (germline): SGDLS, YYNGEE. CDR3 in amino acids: CASSLSTDFMNTEAFF. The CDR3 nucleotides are TGTGCCAGCAGTCTATCCACGGATTTCATGAACACTGAAGCTTTCTTT.

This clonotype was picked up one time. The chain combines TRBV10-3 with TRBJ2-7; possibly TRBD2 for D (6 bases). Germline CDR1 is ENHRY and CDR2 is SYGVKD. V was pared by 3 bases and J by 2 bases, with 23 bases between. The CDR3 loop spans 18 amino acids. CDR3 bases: TGTGCCATCAGTGAAAAAGATTTGGGAGGTCTAAGCCCCTACGAGCAGTACTTC. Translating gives CAISEKDLGGLSPYEQYF.

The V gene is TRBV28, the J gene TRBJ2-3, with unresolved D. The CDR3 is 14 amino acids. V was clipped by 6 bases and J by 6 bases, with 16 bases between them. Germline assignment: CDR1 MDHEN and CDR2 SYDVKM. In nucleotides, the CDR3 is TGTGCCAGCAGAAGGCGGCTCCAAGGGGATACGCAGTATTTT. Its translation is CASRRRLQGDTQYF.

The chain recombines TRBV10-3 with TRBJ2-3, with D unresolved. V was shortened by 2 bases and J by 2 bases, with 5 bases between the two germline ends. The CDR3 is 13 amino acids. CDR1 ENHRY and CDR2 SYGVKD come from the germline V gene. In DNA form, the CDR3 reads TGTGCCATCAGTGAGCATGACACAGATACGCAGTATTTT. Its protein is CAISEHDTDTQYF.

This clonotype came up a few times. CDR3 region: CASSFSGQPQHF. The CDR3 DNA follows: TGTGCCAGCAGTTTCTCCGGTCAGCCCCAGCATTTT. The rearrangement uses TRBV27 and TRBJ1-5; D ambiguous. The V gene lost 3 bases and the J gene lost 6 bases, with 6 bases spanning the gap. Germline lookup yields CDR1 MNHEY and CDR2 SMNVEV (reference sequence). CDR3 size: 12 residues.